Described below is a single TCR beta chain sequence and its context. This entry is derived from a study of blood T cell repertoires in COVID-19. Data came from immunoSEQ multiplex PCR; TCRdb stores just in-frame clones and leaves some out. The repertoire has approximately 450,000 clones, 87% of them found once; the top ten carry just under 2%. Sample: PBMCs or T cells enriched from blood (not recorded which). This receptor was identified in a woman younger than 30 with acute COVID-19.

CDR3 bases: TGTGCCAGCAGTTCGGCAGGGGTCAATGAGCAGTTCTTC. It encodes CASSSAGVNEQFF. V is TRBV27 and J is TRBJ2-1; D perhaps matches TRBD1 (6 bases). This CDR3 spans 13 amino acids. V was cut by 4 bases and J by 6 bases, with 10 bases left in between. Germline-derived CDR1 and CDR2 are MNHEY and SMNVEV (reference sequence).